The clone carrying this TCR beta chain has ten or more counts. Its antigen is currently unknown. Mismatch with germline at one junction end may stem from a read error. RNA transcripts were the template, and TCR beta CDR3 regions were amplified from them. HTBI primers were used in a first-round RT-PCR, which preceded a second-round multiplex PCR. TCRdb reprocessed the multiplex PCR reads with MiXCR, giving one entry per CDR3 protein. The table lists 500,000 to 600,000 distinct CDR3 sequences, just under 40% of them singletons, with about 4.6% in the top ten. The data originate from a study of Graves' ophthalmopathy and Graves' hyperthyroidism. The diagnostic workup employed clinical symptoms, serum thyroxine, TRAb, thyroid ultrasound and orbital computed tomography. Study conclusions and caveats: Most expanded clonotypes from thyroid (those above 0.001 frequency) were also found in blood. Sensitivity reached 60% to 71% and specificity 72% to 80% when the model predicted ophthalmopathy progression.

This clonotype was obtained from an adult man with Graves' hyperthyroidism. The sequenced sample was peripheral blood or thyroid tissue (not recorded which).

This CDR3 is CATSLGPDRGFQETQYF. The DNA of the CDR3 is TGTGCCACCAGCTTAGGGCCGGACAGGGGTTTTCAAGAGACCCAGTACTTC. This sequence joins TRBV7-9 and TRBJ2-5; 9 bases are shared with TRBD1. CDR3 length: 17 amino acids. Germline V gene sequence: CDR1 SEHNR, CDR2 FQNEAQ (reference sequence).